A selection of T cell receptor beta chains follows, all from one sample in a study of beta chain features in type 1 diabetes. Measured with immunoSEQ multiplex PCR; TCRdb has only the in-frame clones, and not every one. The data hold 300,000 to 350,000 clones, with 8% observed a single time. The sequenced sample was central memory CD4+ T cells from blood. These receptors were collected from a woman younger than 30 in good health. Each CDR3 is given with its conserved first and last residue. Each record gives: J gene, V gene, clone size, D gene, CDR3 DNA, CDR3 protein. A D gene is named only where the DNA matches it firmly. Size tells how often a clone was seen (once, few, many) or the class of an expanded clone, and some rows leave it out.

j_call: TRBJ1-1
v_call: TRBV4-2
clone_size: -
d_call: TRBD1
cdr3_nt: TGTGCCAGCAGCCGAGAGGGGGGGACAGCCGACTTAATGAACACTGAAGCTTTCTTT
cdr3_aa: CASSREGGTADLMNTEAFF

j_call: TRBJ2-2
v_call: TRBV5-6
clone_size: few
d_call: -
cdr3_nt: TGTGCCAGCAGCTTGTGGTCCGGGGAGCTGTTTTTT
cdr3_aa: CASSLWSGELFF

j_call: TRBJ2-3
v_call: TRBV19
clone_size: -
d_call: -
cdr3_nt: TGTGCCAGTAGTATCGGCAGGGGAAATACGCAGTATTTT
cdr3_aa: CASSIGRGNTQYF

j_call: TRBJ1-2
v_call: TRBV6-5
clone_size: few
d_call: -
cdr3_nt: TGTGCCAGCAGTTATTGGGGGCTCGACTATGGCTACACCTTC
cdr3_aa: CASSYWGLDYGYTF

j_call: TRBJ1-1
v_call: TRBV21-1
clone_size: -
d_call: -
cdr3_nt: TGTGCCAGCAGCAAGAACAGGTCGGGGATCACTGAAGCTTTCTTT
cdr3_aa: CASSKNRSGITEAFF

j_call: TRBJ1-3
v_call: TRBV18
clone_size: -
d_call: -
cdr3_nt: TGTGCCAGCTCACCGGTTACAGGCGTCTCTGGAAACACCATATATTTT
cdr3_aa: CASSPVTGVSGNTIYF

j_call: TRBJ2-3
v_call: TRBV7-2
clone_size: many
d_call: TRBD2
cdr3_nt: TGTGCCAGCACCCTATCGGGAGGGACAGATACGCAGTATTTT
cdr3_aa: CASTLSGGTDTQYF

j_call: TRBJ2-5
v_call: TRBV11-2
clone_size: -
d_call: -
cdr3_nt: TGTGCCAGCAGCTTCAGCGAGGGGGAGACCCAGTACTTC
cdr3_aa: CASSFSEGETQYF

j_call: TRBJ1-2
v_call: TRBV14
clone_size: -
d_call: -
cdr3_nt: TGTGCCAGCAGCCCCAGGGTAGCCGAGGGCTACACCTTC
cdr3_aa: CASSPRVAEGYTF

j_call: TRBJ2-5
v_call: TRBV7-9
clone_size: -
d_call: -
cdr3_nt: TGTGCCAGCAGCTTAGGTCTGGGAATCACTCAAGAGACCCAGTACTTC
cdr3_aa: CASSLGLGITQETQYF

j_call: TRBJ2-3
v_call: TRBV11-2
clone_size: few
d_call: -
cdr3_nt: TGTGCCAGCAGCCTAACAACTAGCACAGATACGCAGTATTTT
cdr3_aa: CASSLTTSTDTQYF

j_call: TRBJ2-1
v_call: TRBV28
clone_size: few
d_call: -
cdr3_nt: TGTGCCAGCAGCCAGCGAGGTTTTGAGCAGTTCTTC
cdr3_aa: CASSQRGFEQFF

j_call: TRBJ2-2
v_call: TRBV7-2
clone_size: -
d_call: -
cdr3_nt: TGTGCCAGCAGCTTAAACGGGCGGAACACCGGGGAGCTGTTTTTT
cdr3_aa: CASSLNGRNTGELFF

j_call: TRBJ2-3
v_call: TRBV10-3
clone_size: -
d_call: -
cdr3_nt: TGTGCCATCAAAGCAGGACCTAGCACAGATACGCAGTATTTT
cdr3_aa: CAIKAGPSTDTQYF

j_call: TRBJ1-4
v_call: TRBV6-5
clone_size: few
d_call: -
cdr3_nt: TGTGCCAGTCAACGGGGCCGGGATGAAAAACTGTTTTTT
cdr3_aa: CASQRGRDEKLFF

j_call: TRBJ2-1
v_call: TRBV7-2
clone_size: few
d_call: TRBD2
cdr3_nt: TGTGCCAGCAGCGGGACTAGCGGGACACGTGAGCAGTTCTTC
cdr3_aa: CASSGTSGTREQFF

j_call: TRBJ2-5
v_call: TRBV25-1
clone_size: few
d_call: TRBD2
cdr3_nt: TGTGCCAGCAGTGAATGGGGCAGGCTAGCGGTGCTACAAGAGACCCAGTACTTC
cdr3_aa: CASSEWGRLAVLQETQYF

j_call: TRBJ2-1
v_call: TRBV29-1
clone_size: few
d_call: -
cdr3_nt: TGCAGCGTCCATCGGGAGACCTCATCCTACAATGAGCAGTTCTTC
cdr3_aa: CSVHRETSSYNEQFF

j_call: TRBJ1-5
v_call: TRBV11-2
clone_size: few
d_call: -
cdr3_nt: TGTGCCAGCAGCTTAGGTAATACAGGCAATCAGCCCCAGCATTTT
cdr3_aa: CASSLGNTGNQPQHF

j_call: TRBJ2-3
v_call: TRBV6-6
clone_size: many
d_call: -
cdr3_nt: TGTGCCAGCAGAAGTAGCGGCCCCGCTATGCATACGCAGTATTTT
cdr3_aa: CASRSSGPAMHTQYF

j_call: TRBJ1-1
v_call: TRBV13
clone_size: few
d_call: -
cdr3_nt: TGTGCCAGCAGTAATTATGGATACACTGAAGCTTTCTTT
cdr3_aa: CASSNYGYTEAFF

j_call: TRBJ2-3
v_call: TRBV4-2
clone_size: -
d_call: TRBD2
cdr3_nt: TGTGCCAGCAGCCTAAGCGGGACGAGCACAGATACGCAGTATTTT
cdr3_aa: CASSLSGTSTDTQYF

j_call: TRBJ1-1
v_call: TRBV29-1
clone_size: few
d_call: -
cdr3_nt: TGCAGCGCTAGATTGATCCCAAACACTGAAGCTTTCTTT
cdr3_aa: CSARLIPNTEAFF

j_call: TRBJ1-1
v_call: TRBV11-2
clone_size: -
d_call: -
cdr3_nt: TGTGCCAGCAGTCAAAGTGGGGTTGAAGCTTTCTTT
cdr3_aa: CASSQSGVEAFF

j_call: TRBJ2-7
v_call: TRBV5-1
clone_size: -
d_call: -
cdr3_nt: TGCGCCAGCAGCAGAGGCGGACGGCAGGCCTCCTACGAGCAGTACTTC
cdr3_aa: CASSRGGRQASYEQYF

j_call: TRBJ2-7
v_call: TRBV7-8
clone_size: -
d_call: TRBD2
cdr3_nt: TGTGCCACCCAGACTAGCGGTAGCTACGAGCAGTACTTC
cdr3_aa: CATQTSGSYEQYF

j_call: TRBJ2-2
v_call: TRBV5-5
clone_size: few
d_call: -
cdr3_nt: TGTGCCAGCAGCTTGTGGGCCGGGGAGCTGTTTTTT
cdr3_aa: CASSLWAGELFF

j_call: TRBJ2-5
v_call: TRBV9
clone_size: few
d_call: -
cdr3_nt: TGTGCCAGCAGCGACCACAGCTTGTCGGGGACCCAGTACTTC
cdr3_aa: CASSDHSLSGTQYF

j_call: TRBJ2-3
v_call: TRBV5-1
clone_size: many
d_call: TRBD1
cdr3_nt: TGCGCCAGCAGCTTGGGACAGGGGGCAGATACGCAGTATTTT
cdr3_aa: CASSLGQGADTQYF

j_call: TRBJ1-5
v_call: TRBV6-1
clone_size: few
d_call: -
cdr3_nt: TGTGCCAGCAGTAGCATCAGTGGGGGAGAGCAGCCCCAGCATTTT
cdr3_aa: CASSSISGGEQPQHF

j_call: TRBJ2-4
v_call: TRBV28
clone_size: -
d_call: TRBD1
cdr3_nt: TGTGCCAGCAGTTTTAGGGGAGGACAGGGAGAAAACATTCAGTACTTC
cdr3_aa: CASSFRGGQGENIQYF

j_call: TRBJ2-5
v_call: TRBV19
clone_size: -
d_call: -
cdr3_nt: TGTGCCAGTAGTATGGGCCAGACCGGGAAGACCCAGTACTTC
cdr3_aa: CASSMGQTGKTQYF

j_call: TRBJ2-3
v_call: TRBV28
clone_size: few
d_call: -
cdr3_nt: TGTGCCAGCAGTTTGCCAGGGGGGAGCACAGATACGCAGTATTTT
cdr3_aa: CASSLPGGSTDTQYF

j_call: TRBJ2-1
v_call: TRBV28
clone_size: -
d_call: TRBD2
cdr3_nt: TGTGCCAGCAGGCTATCTAGCGGGCGCTCAGTAAATGAGCAGTTCTTC
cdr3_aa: CASRLSSGRSVNEQFF

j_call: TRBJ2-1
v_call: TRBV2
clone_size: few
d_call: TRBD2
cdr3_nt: TGTGCCAGCACTAGCGGGAGGGAATCCTACAATGAGCAGTTCTTC
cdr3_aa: CASTSGRESYNEQFF

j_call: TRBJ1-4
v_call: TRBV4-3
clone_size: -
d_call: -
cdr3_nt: TGCGCCAGCAGCCCCGGATCGGGAGCAACTAATGAAAAACTGTTTTTT
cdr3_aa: CASSPGSGATNEKLFF

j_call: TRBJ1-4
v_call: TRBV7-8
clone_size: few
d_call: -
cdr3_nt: TGTGCCAGCAGCTCAATCCCAGGGGCTCTCGAAAAACTGTTTTTT
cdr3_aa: CASSSIPGALEKLFF

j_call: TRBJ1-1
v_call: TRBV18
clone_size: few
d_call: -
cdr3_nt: TGTGCCAGCTCACCGTCGTTGGGGATCGGGATGAACACTGAAGCTTTCTTT
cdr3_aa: CASSPSLGIGMNTEAFF

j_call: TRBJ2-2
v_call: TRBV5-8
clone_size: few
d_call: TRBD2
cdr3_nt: TGTGCCAGCAGACTACCGCCGGGACTAGCGGGGACCGGGGAGCTGTTTTTT
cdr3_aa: CASRLPPGLAGTGELFF

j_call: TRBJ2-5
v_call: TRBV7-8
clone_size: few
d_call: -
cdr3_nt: TGTGCCAGCAGCTTCCTCAGGGGAGGGCAAGAGACCCAGTACTTC
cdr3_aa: CASSFLRGGQETQYF

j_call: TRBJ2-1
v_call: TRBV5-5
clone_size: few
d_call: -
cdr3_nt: TGTGCCAGCAGCTTCTTACGAGGGACAACCTACAATGAGCAGTTCTTC
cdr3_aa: CASSFLRGTTYNEQFF

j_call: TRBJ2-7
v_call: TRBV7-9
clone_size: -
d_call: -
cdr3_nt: TGTGCCAGCAGCTTATCGGGGATATCCTACGAGCAGTACTTC
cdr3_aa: CASSLSGISYEQYF

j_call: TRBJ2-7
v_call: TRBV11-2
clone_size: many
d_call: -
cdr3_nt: TGTGCCAGCAGCTTAGAGTCGGGCGTTGGGCAGTACTTC
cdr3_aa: CASSLESGVGQYF

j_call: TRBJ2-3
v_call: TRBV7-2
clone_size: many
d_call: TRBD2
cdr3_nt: TGTGCCAGCAGCTTTAGGAAGGGGAGGGGATACACAGATACGCAGTATTTT
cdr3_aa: CASSFRKGRGYTDTQYF

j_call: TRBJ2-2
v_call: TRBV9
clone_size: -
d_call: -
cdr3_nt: TGTGCCAGCAGCAGGGACACCGGGGAGCTGTTTTTT
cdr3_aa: CASSRDTGELFF

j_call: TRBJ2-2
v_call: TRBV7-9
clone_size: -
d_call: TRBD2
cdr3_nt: TGTGCCAGCACCGGAAATCCTAGCGGGACCGGGGAGCTGTTTTTT
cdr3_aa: CASTGNPSGTGELFF

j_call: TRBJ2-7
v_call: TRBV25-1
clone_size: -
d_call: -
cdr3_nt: TGTGCCAGCAGTCGCGACTCCTACGAGCAGTACTTC
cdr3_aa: CASSRDSYEQYF

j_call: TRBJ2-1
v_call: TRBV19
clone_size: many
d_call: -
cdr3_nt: TGTGCCAGTACCCGAGGAACGGGGGGCGCTTGGTTCTTC
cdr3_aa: CASTRGTGGAWFF

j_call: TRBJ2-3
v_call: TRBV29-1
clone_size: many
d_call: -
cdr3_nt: TGCAGCGTTGCCTCCCGCACAGATACGCAGTATTTT
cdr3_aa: CSVASRTDTQYF

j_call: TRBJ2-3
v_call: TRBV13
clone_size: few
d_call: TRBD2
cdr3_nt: TGTGCCAGCAGCTTGGGACTAGCGGGAGGGCCGCGGACAGATACGCAGTATTTT
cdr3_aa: CASSLGLAGGPRTDTQYF

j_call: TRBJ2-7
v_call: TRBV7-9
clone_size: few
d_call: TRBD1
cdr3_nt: TGTGCCAGCAGCCCGGGACAGTCCTTCGACGAGCAGTACTTC
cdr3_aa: CASSPGQSFDEQYF

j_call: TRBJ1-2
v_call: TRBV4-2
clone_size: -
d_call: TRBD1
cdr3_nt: TGTGCCAGCAGCCATTCCGGGACAGGTGGCGGCTACACCTTC
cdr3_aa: CASSHSGTGGGYTF

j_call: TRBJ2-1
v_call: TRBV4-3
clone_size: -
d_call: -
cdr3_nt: TGCGCCAGCAGCCAAGATAGAGTCAATGAGCAGTTCTTC
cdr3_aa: CASSQDRVNEQFF

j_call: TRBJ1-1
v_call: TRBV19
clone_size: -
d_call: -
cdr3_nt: TGTGCCAGTAGTATCGGCAGCCGGTCTGAAGCTTTCTTT
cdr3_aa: CASSIGSRSEAFF

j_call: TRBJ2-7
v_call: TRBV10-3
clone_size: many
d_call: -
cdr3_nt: TGTGCCATCAGTTCAGAACAGGGACTCGAGCAGTACTTC
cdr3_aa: CAISSEQGLEQYF

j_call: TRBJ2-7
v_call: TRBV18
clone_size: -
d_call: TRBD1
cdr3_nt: TGTGCCAGCTCAAGTCCGGGACAGGGTGTCTACGAGCAGTACTTC
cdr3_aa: CASSSPGQGVYEQYF